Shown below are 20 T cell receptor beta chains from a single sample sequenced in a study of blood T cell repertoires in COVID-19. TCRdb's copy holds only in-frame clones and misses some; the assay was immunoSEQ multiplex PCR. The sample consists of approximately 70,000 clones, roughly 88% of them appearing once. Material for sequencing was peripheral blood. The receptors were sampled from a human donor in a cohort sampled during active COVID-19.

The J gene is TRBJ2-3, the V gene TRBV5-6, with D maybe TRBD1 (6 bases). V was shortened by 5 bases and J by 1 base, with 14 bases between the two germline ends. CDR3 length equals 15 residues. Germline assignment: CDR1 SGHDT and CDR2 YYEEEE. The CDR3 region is CASSYRDHGTDTQYF. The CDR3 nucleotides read TGTGCCAGCAGTTACAGGGACCATGGCACAGATACGCAGTATTTT. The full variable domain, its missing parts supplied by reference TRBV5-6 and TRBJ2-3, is DAGVTQSPTHLIKTRGQQVTLRCSPKSGHDTVSWYQQALGQGPQFIFQYYEEEERQRGNFPDRFSGHQFPNYSSELNVNALLLGDSALYLCASSYRDHGTDTQYFGPGTRLTVL.

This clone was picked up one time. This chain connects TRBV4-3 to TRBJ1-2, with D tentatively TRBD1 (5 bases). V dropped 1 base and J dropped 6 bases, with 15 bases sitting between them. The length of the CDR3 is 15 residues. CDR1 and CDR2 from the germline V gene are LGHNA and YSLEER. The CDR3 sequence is CASSQVWGGSNGYTF. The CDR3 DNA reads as TGCGCCAGCAGCCAAGTGTGGGGGGGGTCAAATGGCTACACCTTC.

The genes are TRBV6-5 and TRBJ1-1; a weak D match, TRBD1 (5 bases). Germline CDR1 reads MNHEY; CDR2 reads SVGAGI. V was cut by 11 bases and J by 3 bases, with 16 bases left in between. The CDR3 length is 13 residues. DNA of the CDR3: TGTGCCGCCGCGGGGCGTTCGGACACTGAAGCTTTCTTT. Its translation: CAAAGRSDTEAFF.

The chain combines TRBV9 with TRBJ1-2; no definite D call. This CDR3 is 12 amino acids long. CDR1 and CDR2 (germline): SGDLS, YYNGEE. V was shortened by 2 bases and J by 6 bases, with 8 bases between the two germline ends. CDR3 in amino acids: CASSVGSHGYTF. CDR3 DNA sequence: TGTGCCAGCAGCGTCGGGAGCCATGGCTACACCTTC.

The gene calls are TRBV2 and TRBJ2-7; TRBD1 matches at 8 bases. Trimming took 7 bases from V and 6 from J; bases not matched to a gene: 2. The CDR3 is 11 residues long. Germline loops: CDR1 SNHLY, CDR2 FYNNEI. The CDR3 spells CASNGQGEQYF. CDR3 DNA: TGTGCCAGCAATGGACAGGGCGAGCAGTACTTC.

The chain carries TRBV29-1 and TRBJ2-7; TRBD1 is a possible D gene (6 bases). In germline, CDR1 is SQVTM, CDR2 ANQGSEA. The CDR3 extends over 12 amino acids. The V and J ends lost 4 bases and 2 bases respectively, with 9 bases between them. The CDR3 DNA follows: TGCAGCGTTGGTTGGACAGCCTACGAGCAGTACTTC. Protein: CSVGWTAYEQYF.

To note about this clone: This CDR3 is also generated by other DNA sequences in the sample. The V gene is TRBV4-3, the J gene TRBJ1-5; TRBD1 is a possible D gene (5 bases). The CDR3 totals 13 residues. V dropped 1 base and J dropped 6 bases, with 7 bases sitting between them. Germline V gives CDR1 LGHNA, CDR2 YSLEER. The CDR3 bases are TGCGCCAGCAGCCAAGCAGGGTCTCAGCCCCAGCATTTT. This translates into CASSQAGSQPQHF.

The CDR3 DNA reads as TGCGCCAGCAGCCAAGACAGGGGTAACTATGGCTACACCTTC. Translating it yields CASSQDRGNYGYTF. The J gene is TRBJ1-2, the V gene TRBV4-3, with D perhaps matching TRBD1 (6 bases). The germline V and J ends were trimmed by 0 bases and 1 base, with 6 bases remaining between them. The CDR3 is 14 amino acids. Germline CDR1 and CDR2: LGHNA and YSLEER.

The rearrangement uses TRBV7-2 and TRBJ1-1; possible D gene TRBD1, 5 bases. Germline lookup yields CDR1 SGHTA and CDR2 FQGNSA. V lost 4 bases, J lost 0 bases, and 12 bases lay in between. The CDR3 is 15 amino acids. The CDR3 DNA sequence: TGTGCCAGCAGCTCCGCGGGACGTTTGAACACTGAAGCTTTCTTT. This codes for CASSSAGRLNTEAFF.

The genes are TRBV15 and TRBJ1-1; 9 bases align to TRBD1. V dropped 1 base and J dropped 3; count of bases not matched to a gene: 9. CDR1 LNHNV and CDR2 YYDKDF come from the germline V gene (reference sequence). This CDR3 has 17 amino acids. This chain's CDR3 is CATSRARTGDLDTEAFF. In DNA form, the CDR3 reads TGTGCCACCAGCAGAGCGAGGACAGGGGATTTGGACACTGAAGCTTTCTTT.

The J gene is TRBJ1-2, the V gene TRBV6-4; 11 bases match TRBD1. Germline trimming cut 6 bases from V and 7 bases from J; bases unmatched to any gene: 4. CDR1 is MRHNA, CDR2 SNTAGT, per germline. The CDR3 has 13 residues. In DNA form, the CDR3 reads TGTGCCAGCAGCCCCGGGACAGGGGGTGGCTACACCTTC. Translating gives CASSPGTGGGYTF.

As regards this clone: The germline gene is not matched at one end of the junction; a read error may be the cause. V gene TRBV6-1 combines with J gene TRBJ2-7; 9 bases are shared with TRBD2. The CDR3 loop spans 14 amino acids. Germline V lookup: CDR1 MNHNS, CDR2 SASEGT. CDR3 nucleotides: TGTGCCAGCTGTGAGACTAGCGGTTCCTACGAGCAGTACTTC. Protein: CASCETSGSYEQYF.

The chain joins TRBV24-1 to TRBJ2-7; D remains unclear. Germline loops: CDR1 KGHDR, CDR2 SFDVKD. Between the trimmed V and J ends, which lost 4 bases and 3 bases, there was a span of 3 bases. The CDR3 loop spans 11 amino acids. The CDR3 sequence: CATSDHYEQYF. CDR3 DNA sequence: TGTGCCACCAGTGACCACTACGAGCAGTACTTC.

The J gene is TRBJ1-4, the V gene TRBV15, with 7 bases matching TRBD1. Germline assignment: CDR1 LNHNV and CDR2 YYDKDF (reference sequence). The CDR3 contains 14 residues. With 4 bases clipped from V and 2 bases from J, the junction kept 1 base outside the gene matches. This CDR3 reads CATSTRGTNEKLFF. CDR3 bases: TGTGCCACCAGCACCAGGGGGACTAATGAAAAACTGTTTTTT.

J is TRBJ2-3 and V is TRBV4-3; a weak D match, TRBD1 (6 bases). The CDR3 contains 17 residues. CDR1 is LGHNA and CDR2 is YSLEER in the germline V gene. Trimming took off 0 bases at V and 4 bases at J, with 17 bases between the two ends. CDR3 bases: TGCGCCAGCAGCCAAGATAGGGGGATGGGCTCTTCAGATACGCAGTATTTT. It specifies CASSQDRGMGSSDTQYF.

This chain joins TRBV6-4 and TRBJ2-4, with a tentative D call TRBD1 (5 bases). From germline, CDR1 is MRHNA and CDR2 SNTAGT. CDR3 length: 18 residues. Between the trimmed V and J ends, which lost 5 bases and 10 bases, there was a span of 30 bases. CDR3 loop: CASSNAPQVSLGHNIQYF. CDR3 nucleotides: TGTGCCAGCAGTAACGCCCCCCAAGTTTCGTTGGGGCACAATATTCAGTACTTC.

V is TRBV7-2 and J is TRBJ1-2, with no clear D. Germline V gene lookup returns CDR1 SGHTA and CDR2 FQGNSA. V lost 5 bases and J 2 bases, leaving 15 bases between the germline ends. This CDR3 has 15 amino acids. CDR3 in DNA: TGTGCCAGCAGCCCAAGGCCCGCCAGGAACTATGGCTACACCTTC. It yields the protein CASSPRPARNYGYTF.

The CDR3 sequence is CASTSEGIGEQYF. The CDR3 coding sequence is TGTGCCAGTACCTCGGAGGGAATCGGGGAGCAGTACTTC. V is TRBV19 and J is TRBJ2-7; D may be TRBD2 (6 bases). With 7 bases removed from V and 7 bases from J, the gap between germline ends came to 17 bases. CDR1 is LNHDA, CDR2 SQIVND, per germline (reference sequence). The CDR3 runs 13 residues.

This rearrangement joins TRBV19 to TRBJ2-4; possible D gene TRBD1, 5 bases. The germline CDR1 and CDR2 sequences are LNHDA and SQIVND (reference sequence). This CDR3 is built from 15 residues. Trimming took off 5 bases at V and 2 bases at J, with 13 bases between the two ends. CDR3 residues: CASSLQTASKNIQYF. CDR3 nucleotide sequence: TGTGCCAGTAGTCTCCAGACAGCCTCCAAAAACATTCAGTACTTC.

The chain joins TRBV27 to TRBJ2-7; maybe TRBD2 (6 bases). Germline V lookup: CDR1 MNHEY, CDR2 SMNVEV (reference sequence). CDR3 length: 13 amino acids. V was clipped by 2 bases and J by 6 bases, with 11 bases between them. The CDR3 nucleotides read TGTGCCAGCAGTTTAGGTCAGGGAGGCGAGCAGTACTTC. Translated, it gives CASSLGQGGEQYF.